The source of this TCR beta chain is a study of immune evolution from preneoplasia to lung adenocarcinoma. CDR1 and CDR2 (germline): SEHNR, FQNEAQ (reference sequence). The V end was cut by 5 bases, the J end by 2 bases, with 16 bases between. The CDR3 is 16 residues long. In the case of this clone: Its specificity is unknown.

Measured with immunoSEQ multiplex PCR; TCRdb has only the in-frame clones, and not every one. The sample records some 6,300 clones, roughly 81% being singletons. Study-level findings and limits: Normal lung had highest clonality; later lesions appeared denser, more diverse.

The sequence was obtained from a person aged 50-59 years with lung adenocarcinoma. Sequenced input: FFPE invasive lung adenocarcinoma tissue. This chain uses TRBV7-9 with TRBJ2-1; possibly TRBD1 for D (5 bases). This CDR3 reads CASSRPTVSAYNEQFF. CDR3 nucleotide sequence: TGTGCCAGCAGCCGTCCGACAGTCAGCGCCTACAATGAGCAGTTCTTC.